A single sample gave rise to the 25 T cell receptor beta chains below, sequenced in a study of T cell changes during pregnancy in multiple sclerosis. Produced via immunoSEQ multiplex PCR; TCRdb's table is partial and in-frame only. The profile shows tens of thousands of clones, 80% to 90% of them singletons. The sample in question was peripheral blood, obtained in the first trimester of pregnancy. These receptor sequences come from a female donor in good health, enrolled as a control in a pregnancy study.

V and J are TRBV7-9 and TRBJ2-7, with 9 bases identical to TRBD1. Germline assignment: CDR1 SEHNR and CDR2 FQNEAQ (reference sequence). V lost 6 bases to trimming and J lost 1 base; unmatched junction nucleotides: 19. The CDR3 runs 19 residues. The CDR3 loop is CASSTTLPGQGIKSYEQYF. The CDR3 DNA reads TGTGCCAGCAGTACGACACTACCGGGACAGGGCATCAAATCCTACGAGCAGTACTTC.

The chain employs TRBV10-1 and TRBJ2-3; the match to TRBD2 covers 7 bases. V dropped 3 bases and J dropped 10; count of bases not matched to a gene: 7. The CDR3 consists of 13 residues. CDR1 and CDR2 from the germline V gene are WNHNN and SYGVQD (reference sequence). Written as DNA, the CDR3 is TGCGCCAGCAGTGATCCGACTAGCCCCTCGCAGTATTTT. This encodes CASSDPTSPSQYF.

This clone is a singleton in its sample. The chain combines TRBV7-2 with TRBJ2-6; 7 bases line up with TRBD2. V was clipped by 7 bases and J by 3 bases; unmatched bases: 6. CDR1 is SGHTA and CDR2 is FQGNSA in the germline V gene. The CDR3 loop spans 15 amino acids. Here the CDR3 DNA reads TGTGCCAGCAATCGACTAGCTTATGGGGCCAACGTCCTGACTTTC. This sequence encodes CASNRLAYGANVLTF.

The V call is TRBV28, the J call TRBJ1-5; the match to TRBD1 covers 8 bases. CDR1 is MDHEN, CDR2 SYDVKM, per germline. The CDR3 spans 15 residues. Trimming removed 6 bases from V and 6 bases from J; junction bases left unmatched: 10. The CDR3 DNA sequence: TGTGCCAGCAGCCGAATCAGGGGGCGCGTTCAGCCCCAGCATTTT. This translates into CASSRIRGRVQPQHF.

CDR3 in amino acids: CASRIAANNEQFF. The CDR3 DNA reads TGTGCCAGCAGAATAGCGGCCAACAATGAGCAGTTCTTC. V and J are TRBV25-1 and TRBJ2-1, with TRBD2 as a possible D gene (6 bases). CDR1 MGHDK and CDR2 SYGVNS come from the germline V gene. The CDR3 sequence is 13 residues long. V gave up 6 bases and J gave up 5 bases, with 11 bases separating them.

The chain couples TRBV9 to TRBJ2-5; 13 nucleotides line up with TRBD2. The CDR3 runs 17 residues. V trimming: 0 bases; J trimming: 5 bases; junction bases outside the gene matches: 7. Germline V CDR1 and CDR2: SGDLS, YYNGEE. CDR3 sequence reads: CASSVATSGGARETQYF. The DNA of the CDR3 is TGTGCCAGCAGCGTAGCTACTAGCGGGGGGGCCCGGGAGACCCAGTACTTC.

The V and J genes are TRBV21-1 and TRBJ2-7; the DNA was not compared with TRBD1, the D call given in the table. TRBV21-1 counts as a pseudogene. The CDR3 is made up of 15 amino acids. The CDR3 here is CASSKDSRIPYEQYF. The CDR3 DNA is TGTGCCAGCAGCAAAGATTCCAGAATCCCCTACGAGCAGTACTTC.

V is TRBV6-4 and J is TRBJ1-2, with a weak D call TRBD1 (6 bases). Germline values: CDR1 MRHNA, CDR2 SNTAGT. Trimming took 6 bases from V and 3 from J, leaving 20 bases between them. This CDR3 has 16 residues. CDR3 loop: CASSFAGANTHYGYTF. CDR3 nucleotides: TGTGCCAGCAGCTTTGCAGGGGCAAATACGCACTATGGCTACACCTTC.

This chain joins TRBV10-3 and TRBJ2-7; tentative D call: TRBD2 (6 bases). This CDR3 spans 13 amino acids. CDR1 ENHRY and CDR2 SYGVKD come from the germline V gene. V shed 7 bases and J shed 3 bases, with 13 bases lying between them. The CDR3 loop is CAITGESFYEQYF. The CDR3 bases are TGTGCCATCACGGGAGAAAGTTTCTACGAGCAGTACTTC.

The chain uses TRBV2 and TRBJ2-3; 10 nucleotides align to TRBD2. The junction had 3 bases not matched to a gene; V was cut back by 6 bases and J by 3 bases. CDR1 is SNHLY, CDR2 FYNNEI, per germline. The CDR3 has 14 residues. The CDR3 DNA reads TGTGCCAGCAGGGGGACTAGCGTGACAGATACGCAGTATTTT. This sequence encodes CASRGTSVTDTQYF.

The rearrangement joins TRBV13 to TRBJ2-1, with D possibly being TRBD2 (5 bases). The germline V and J ends were trimmed by 2 bases and 4 bases, with 15 bases remaining between them. This CDR3 spans 16 amino acids. CDR1 is PRHDT and CDR2 is FYEKMQ in the germline V gene (reference sequence). The CDR3 loop is CASSLIEGLGYNEQFF. The CDR3 coding sequence is TGTGCCAGCAGCTTAATTGAGGGTCTGGGTTACAATGAGCAGTTCTTC. The full variable domain, with the rest looked up from reference TRBV13 and TRBJ2-1, is AAGVIQSPRHLIKEKRETATLKCYPIPRHDTVYWYQQGPGQDPQFLISFYEKMQSDKGSIPDRFSAQQFSDYHSELNMSSLELGDSALYFCASSLIEGLGYNEQFFGPGTRLTVL.

This clone was detected only once. The V call is TRBV7-2, the J call TRBJ2-2; tentatively, D is TRBD1 (6 bases). Germline lookup yields CDR1 SGHTA and CDR2 FQGNSA. The V end was cut by 2 bases, the J end by 5 bases, with 9 bases between. This CDR3 is built from 14 residues. CDR3 amino acids: CASSLSGATGELFF. CDR3 nucleotides: TGTGCCAGCAGCTTATCAGGGGCTACCGGGGAGCTGTTTTTT.

The V and J genes are TRBV4-1 and TRBJ1-2; a possible D gene is TRBD1 (5 bases). Germline CDR1 and CDR2: MGHRA and YSYEKL. The CDR3 extends over 14 amino acids. With 2 bases removed from V and 2 bases from J, the gap between germline ends came to 9 bases. CDR3 in amino acids: CASSQQTVNYGYTF. In nucleotides, the CDR3 is TGCGCCAGCAGCCAACAGACAGTAAACTATGGCTACACCTTC.

The chain has TRBV6-1 and TRBJ1-2, with D maybe TRBD1 (6 bases). V lost 6 bases, J lost 5 bases, and 19 bases lay in between. This CDR3 is 15 amino acids long. CDR1 MNHNS and CDR2 SASEGT come from the germline V gene. The CDR3 is CASRSPDRLLYGYTF. CDR3 coding DNA: TGTGCCAGCAGGAGTCCGGACAGACTATTGTATGGCTACACCTTC.

This rearrangement joins TRBV4-1 to TRBJ2-1, with D perhaps matching TRBD2 (6 bases). From germline, CDR1 is MGHRA and CDR2 YSYEKL. The CDR3 has 17 amino acids. The V end was cut by 0 bases, the J end by 1 base, with 13 bases between. In DNA, the CDR3 is TGCGCCAGCAGCCAAGATCCGGGGCGGGGATCCTACAATGAGCAGTTCTTC. Its translation: CASSQDPGRGSYNEQFF.

The table lists this clone with a count of one. The rearrangement links TRBV28 to TRBJ2-1; 9 bases agree with TRBD1. V gave up 2 bases and J gave up 7 bases; unmatched junction bases: 6. Looked up from germline, CDR1 is MDHEN and CDR2 is SYDVKM. The CDR3 is 15 residues long. CDR3 DNA sequence: TGTGCCAGCAGTTTAATCGGGACAGGGCCTAATGAGCAGTTCTTC. It is translated as CASSLIGTGPNEQFF.

The rearrangement links TRBV9 to TRBJ1-3, with D perhaps matching TRBD1 (5 bases). Germline lookup yields CDR1 SGDLS and CDR2 YYNGEE. Trimming left V 0 bases short and J 10 bases short, with 8 bases between. The CDR3 totals 12 residues. The CDR3 DNA is TGTGCCAGCAGCGTAGAAGGACAAACCATATATTTT. Residues: CASSVEGQTIYF.

This sequence joins TRBV7-2 and TRBJ2-7, with 7 bases identical to TRBD1. V gave up 1 base and J gave up 3 bases; unmatched junction bases: 3. CDR1 and CDR2 from the germline V gene are SGHTA and FQGNSA. This CDR3 spans 14 amino acids. Here the CDR3 DNA reads TGTGCCAGCAGCTTAGGACAGGGAGTCTACGAGCAGTACTTC. This translates into CASSLGQGVYEQYF.

The genes are TRBV18 and TRBJ1-1, with unresolved D. Deletions cut 5 bases from V and 0 bases from J, with 13 bases between. The germline V gene has CDR1 KGHSH and CDR2 LQKENI. CDR3 length: 15 residues. The CDR3 region is CASSFSSEVNTEAFF. DNA for the CDR3: TGTGCCAGCTCATTCAGTTCGGAGGTGAACACTGAAGCTTTCTTT.

The chain combines TRBV27 with TRBJ2-3; 8 bases match TRBD1. Per the germline V gene, CDR1 is MNHEY and CDR2 is SMNVEV (reference sequence). The CDR3 extends over 11 amino acids. J gave up 15 bases and V 6 bases, and 8 bases lay outside the gene matches. CDR3 loop: CASSPGQGSYF. The CDR3 nucleotides read TGTGCCAGCAGCCCCGGACAGGGTTCCTATTTT.

J is TRBJ1-5 and V is TRBV27; D not resolved. Between the trimmed V and J ends, which lost 4 bases and 7 bases, there was a span of 14 bases. The CDR3 length is 14 residues. Germline lookup yields CDR1 MNHEY and CDR2 SMNVEV (reference sequence). The CDR3 coding sequence is TGTGCCAGCAGTTCAGGCCTAGCCGGCCAGCCCCAGCATTTT. It codes for CASSSGLAGQPQHF.

This chain links TRBV7-2 with TRBJ1-5; 10 bases map to TRBD1. Germline CDR1 and CDR2: SGHTA and FQGNSA. With 2 bases clipped from V and 0 bases from J, the junction kept 4 bases outside the gene matches. The CDR3 spans 17 residues. The CDR3 reads CASSLWGTGDSNQPQHF. The CDR3 DNA reads TGTGCCAGCAGCTTATGGGGGACAGGGGATAGCAATCAGCCCCAGCATTTT.

The chain is built from TRBV5-1 and TRBJ1-4, with D maybe TRBD1 (5 bases). CDR3 length: 13 residues. Germline CDR1 SGHRS, CDR2 YFSETQ. V lost 3 bases to trimming and J lost 7 bases, with 10 bases between them. DNA of the CDR3: TGCGCCAGCAGCTCCTACGGGGGTGAAAAACTGTTTTTT. Its translation: CASSSYGGEKLFF.

The CDR3 sequence is CATSQHGRETQYF. The DNA for the CDR3 is TGTGCCACCAGCCAACATGGCAGGGAGACCCAGTACTTC. The gene calls are TRBV15 and TRBJ2-5, with D unclear. The germline V gene has CDR1 LNHNV and CDR2 YYDKDF (reference sequence). Trimming removed 5 bases from V and 5 bases from J, with 12 bases in between. This CDR3 comprises 13 residues.

This clone was recorded once. The V and J genes are TRBV12-5 and TRBJ1-1, with TRBD1 identical over 9 bases. This CDR3 spans 15 amino acids. Germline loops: CDR1 LGHNT, CDR2 FRNRAP. With 5 bases clipped from V and 0 bases from J, the junction kept 4 bases outside the gene matches. In nucleotides, the CDR3 is TGTGCTAGTGGTAAACAGGGGGCTCTGAACACTGAAGCTTTCTTT. It translates to CASGKQGALNTEAFF.